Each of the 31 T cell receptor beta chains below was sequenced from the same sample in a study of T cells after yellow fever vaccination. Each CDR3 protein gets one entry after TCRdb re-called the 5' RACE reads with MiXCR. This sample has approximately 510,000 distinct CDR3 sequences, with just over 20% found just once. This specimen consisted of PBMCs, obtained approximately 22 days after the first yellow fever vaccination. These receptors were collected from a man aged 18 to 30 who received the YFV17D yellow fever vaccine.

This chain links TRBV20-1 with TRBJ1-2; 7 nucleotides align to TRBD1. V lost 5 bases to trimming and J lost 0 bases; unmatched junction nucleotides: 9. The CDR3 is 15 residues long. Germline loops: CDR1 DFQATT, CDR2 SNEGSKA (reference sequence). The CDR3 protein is CSALIPGQTNYGYTF. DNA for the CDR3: TGCAGTGCTCTAATACCGGGACAGACTAACTATGGCTACACCTTC.

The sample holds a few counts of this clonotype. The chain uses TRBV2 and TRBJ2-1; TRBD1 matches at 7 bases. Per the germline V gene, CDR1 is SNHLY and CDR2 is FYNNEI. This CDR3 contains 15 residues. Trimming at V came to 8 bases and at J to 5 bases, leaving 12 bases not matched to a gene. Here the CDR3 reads CASDLFGTVNNEQFF. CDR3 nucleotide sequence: TGTGCCAGCGATTTATTTGGGACAGTCAACAATGAGCAGTTCTTC.

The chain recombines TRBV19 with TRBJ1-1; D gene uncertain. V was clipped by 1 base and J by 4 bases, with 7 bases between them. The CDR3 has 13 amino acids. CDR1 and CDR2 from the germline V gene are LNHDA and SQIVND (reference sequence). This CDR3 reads CASSIGGGTEAFF. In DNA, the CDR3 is TGTGCCAGTAGTATAGGCGGAGGCACTGAAGCTTTCTTT. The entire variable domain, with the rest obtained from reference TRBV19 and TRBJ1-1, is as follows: DGGITQSPKYLFRKEGQNVTLSCEQNLNHDAMYWYRQDPGQGLRLIYYSQIVNDFQKGDIAEGYSVSREKKESFPLTVTSAQKNPTAFYLCASSIGGGTEAFFGQGTRLTVV.

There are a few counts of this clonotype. This CDR3 is CSVEDWEESSYNEQFF. Here the CDR3 DNA reads TGCAGCGTTGAAGATTGGGAAGAAAGCTCCTACAATGAGCAGTTCTTC. The gene calls are TRBV29-1 and TRBJ2-1, with D unresolved. Per the germline V gene, CDR1 is SQVTM and CDR2 is ANQGSEA. CDR3 size: 16 residues. V was clipped by 0 bases and J by 0 bases, with 12 bases between them.

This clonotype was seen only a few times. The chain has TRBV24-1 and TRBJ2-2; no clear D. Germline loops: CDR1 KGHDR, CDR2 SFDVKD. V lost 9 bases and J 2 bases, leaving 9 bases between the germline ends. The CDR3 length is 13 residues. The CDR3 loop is CATPSQNTGELFF. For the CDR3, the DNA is TGTGCCACCCCGAGCCAAAACACCGGGGAGCTGTTTTTT.

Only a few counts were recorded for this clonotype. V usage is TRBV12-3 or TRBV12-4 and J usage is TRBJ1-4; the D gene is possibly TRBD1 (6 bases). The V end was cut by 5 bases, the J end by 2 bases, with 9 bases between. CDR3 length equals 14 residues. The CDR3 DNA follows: TGTGCCAGCAGTAATAGGGGGACTAATGAAAAACTGTTTTTT. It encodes CASSNRGTNEKLFF.

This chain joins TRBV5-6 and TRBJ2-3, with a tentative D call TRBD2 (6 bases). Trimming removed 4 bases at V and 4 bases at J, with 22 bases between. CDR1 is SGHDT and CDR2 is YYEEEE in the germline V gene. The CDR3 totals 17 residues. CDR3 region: CASSRPSSGPGADTQYF. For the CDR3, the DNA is TGTGCCAGCAGCCGCCCTTCCAGCGGGCCGGGTGCAGATACGCAGTATTTT. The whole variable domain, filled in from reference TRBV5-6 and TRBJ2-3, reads DAGVTQSPTHLIKTRGQQVTLRCSPKSGHDTVSWYQQALGQGPQFIFQYYEEEERQRGNFPDRFSGHQFPNYSSELNVNALLLGDSALYLCASSRPSSGPGADTQYFGPGTRLTVL.

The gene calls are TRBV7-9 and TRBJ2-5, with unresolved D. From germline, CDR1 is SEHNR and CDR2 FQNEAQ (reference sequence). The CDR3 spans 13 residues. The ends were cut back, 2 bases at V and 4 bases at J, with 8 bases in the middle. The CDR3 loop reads CASSLWMGETQYF. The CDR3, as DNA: TGTGCCAGCAGCTTATGGATGGGAGAGACCCAGTACTTC.

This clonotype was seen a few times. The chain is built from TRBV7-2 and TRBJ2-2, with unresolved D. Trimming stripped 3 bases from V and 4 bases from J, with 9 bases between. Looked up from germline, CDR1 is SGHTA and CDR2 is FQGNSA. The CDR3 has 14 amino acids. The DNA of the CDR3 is TGTGCCAGCAGCTTCGCCCAGTCCACCGGGGAGCTGTTTTTT. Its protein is CASSFAQSTGELFF.

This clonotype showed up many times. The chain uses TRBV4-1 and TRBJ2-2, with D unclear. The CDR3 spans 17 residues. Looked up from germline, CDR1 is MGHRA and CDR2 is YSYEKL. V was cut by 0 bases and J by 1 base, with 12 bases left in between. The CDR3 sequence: CASSQEPRTGNTGELFF. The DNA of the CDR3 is TGCGCCAGCAGCCAAGAACCCCGGACGGGGAACACCGGGGAGCTGTTTTTT.

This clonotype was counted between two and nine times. CDR3 amino acids: CSARDLGTYEQYF. In nucleotides, the CDR3 is TGCAGTGCTAGAGATTTAGGAACCTACGAGCAGTACTTC. The genes are TRBV20-1 and TRBJ2-7; D call uncertain. Deletions cut 0 bases from V and 2 bases from J, with 8 bases between. This CDR3 is 13 amino acids long. Germline V lookup: CDR1 DFQATT, CDR2 SNEGSKA (reference sequence).

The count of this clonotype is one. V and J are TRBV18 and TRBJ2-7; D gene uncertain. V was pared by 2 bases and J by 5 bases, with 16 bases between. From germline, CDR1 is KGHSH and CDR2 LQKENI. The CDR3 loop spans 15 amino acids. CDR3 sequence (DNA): TGTGCCAGCTCACCAGGCTATGTTGGGTCCCACGAGCAGTACGTC. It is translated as CASSPGYVGSHEQYV.

The CDR3 DNA reads as TGTGCCAGCAGCCCACGACTCGGCGCCGGCTATAATTCACCCCTCCACTTT. Its translation is CASSPRLGAGYNSPLHF. V and J are TRBV6-1 and TRBJ1-6; D gene ambiguous. The germline V gene has CDR1 MNHNS and CDR2 SASEGT. Trimming stripped 6 bases from V and 3 bases from J, with 18 bases between. This CDR3 is 17 amino acids long.

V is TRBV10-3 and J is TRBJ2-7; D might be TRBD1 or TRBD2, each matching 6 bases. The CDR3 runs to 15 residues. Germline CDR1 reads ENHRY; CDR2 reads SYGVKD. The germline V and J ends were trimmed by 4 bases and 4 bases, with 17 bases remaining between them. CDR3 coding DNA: TGTGCCATCAGTGGGGGGGCCTCGACAGTTTACGAGCAGTACGTC. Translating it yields CAISGGASTVYEQYV.

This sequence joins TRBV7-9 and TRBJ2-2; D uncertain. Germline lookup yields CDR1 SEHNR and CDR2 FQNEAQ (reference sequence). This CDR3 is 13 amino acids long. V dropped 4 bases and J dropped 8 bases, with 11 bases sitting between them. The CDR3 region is CASSSLLVGELFF. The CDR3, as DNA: TGTGCCAGCAGCTCCCTCCTTGTGGGGGAGCTGTTTTTT. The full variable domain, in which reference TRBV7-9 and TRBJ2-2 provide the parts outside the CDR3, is DTGVSQNPRHKITKRGQNVTFRCDPISEHNRLYWYRQTLGQGPEFLTYFQNEAQLEKSRLLSDRFSAERPKGSFSTLEIQRTEQGDSAMYLCASSSLLVGELFFGEGSRLTVL.

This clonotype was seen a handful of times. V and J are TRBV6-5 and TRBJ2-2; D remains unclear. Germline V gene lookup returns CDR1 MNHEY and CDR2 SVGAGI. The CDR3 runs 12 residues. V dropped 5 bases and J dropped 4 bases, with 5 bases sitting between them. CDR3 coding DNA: TGTGCCAGCAGTGATAGCACCGGGGAGCTGTTTTTT. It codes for CASSDSTGELFF.

CDR3 bases: TGTGCCAGTAGTATATCATGGGACCCCTACAATGAGCAGTTCTTC. Translating gives CASSISWDPYNEQFF. The chain combines TRBV19 with TRBJ2-1, with D possibly called TRBD1 or TRBD2 (5 bases each). This CDR3 has 15 residues. Looked up from germline, CDR1 is LNHDA and CDR2 is SQIVND (reference sequence). The ends were cut back, 2 bases at V and 2 bases at J, with 10 bases in the middle. Filled out from reference TRBV19 and TRBJ2-1, the complete variable domain reads DGGITQSPKYLFRKEGQNVTLSCEQNLNHDAMYWYRQDPGQGLRLIYYSQIVNDFQKGDIAEGYSVSREKKESFPLTVTSAQKNPTAFYLCASSISWDPYNEQFFGPGTRLTVL.

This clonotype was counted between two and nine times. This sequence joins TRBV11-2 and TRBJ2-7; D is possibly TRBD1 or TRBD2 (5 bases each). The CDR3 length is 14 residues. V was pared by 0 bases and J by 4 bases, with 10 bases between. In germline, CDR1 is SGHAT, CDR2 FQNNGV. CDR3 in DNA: TGTGCCAGCAGCTTAGACACGGGGCGTTACGAGCAGTACTTC. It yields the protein CASSLDTGRYEQYF. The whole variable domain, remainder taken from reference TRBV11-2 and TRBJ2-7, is EAGVAQSPRYKIIEKRQSVAFWCNPISGHATLYWYQQILGQGPKLLIQFQNNGVVDDSQLPKDRFSAERLKGVDSTLKIQPAKLEDSAVYLCASSLDTGRYEQYFGPGTRLTVT.

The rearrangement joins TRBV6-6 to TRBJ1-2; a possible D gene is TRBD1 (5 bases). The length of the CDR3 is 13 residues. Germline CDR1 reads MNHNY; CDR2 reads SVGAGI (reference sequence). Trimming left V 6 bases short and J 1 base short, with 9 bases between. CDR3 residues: CASRVGVNYGYTF. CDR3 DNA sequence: TGTGCCAGCAGGGTAGGGGTTAACTATGGCTACACCTTC.

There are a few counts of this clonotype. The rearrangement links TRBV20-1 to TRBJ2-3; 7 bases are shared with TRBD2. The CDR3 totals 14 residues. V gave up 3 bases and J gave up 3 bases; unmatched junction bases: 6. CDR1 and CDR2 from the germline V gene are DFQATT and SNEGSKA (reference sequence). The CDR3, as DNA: TGCAGTGCTAGTTTGCGGGGGAGTACAGATACGCAGTATTTT. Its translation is CSASLRGSTDTQYF.

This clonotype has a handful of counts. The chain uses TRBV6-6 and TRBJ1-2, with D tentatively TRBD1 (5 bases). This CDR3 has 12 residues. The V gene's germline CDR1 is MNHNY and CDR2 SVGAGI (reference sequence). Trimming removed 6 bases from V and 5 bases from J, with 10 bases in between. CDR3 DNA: TGTGCCAGCAGGTCCCAGGGATATGGCTACACCTTC. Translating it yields CASRSQGYGYTF.

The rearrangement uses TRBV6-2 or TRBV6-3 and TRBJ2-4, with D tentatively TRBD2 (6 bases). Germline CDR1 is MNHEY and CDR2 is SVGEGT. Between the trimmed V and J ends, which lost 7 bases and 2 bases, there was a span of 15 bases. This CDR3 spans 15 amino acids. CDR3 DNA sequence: TGTGCCAGCATTAAAAGCCGGGGGTCCAAAAACATTCAGTACTTC. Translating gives CASIKSRGSKNIQYF.

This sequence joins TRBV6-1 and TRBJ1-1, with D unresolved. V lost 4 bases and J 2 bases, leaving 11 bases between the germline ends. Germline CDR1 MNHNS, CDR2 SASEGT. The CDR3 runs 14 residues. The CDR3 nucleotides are TGTGCCAGCAGTGTCACAGCTGGAAACACTGAAGCTTTCTTT. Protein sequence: CASSVTAGNTEAFF.

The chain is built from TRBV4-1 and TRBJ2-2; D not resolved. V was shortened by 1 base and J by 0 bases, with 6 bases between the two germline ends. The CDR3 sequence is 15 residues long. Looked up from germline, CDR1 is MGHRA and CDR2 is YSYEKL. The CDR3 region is CASSQVAANTGELFF. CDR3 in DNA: TGCGCCAGCAGCCAAGTTGCCGCGAACACCGGGGAGCTGTTTTTT.

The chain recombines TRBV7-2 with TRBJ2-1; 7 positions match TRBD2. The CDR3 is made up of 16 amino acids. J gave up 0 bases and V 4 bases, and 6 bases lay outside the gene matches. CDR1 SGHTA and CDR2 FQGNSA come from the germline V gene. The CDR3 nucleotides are TGTGCCAGCAGCTCCGGGGGAGGGGCCTCCTACAATGAGCAGTTCTTC. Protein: CASSSGGGASYNEQFF.

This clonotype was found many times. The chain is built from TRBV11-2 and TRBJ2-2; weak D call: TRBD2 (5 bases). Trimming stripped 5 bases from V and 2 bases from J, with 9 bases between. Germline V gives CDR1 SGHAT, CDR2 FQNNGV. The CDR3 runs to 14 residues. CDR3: CASSPRLNTGELFF. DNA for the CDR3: TGTGCCAGCAGCCCGCGACTAAACACCGGGGAGCTGTTTTTT.

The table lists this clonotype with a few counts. CDR3 in DNA: TGTGCCAGCAGATATGGTTTGAACACTGAAGCTTTCTTT. Translating gives CASRYGLNTEAFF. The chain links TRBV5-4 to TRBJ1-1; D remains unclear. The CDR3 is made up of 13 amino acids. The V and J ends lost 5 bases and 0 bases respectively, with 8 bases between them. In germline, CDR1 is SGHNT, CDR2 YYREEE (reference sequence).

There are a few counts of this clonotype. CDR3 region: CASSLGVRTGELFF. Written as DNA, the CDR3 is TGCGCCAGCAGCTTGGGTGTTCGGACCGGGGAGCTGTTTTTT. The chain is built from TRBV5-1 and TRBJ2-2; D gene uncertain. Germline-derived CDR1 and CDR2 are SGHRS and YFSETQ. Trimming left V 0 bases short and J 5 bases short, with 8 bases between. This CDR3 has 14 amino acids.

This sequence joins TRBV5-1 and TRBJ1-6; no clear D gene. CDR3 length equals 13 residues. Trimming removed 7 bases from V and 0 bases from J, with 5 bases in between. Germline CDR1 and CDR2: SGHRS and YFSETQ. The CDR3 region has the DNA TGCGCCAGCGGCCACTCCTATAATTCACCCCTCCACTTT. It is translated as CASGHSYNSPLHF.

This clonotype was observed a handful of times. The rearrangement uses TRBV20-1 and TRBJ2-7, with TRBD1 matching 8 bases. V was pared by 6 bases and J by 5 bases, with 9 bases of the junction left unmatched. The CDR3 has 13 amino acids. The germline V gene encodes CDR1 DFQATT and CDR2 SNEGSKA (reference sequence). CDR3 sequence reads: CSAGGQGFHEQYF. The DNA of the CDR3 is TGCAGTGCCGGAGGACAGGGATTTCACGAGCAGTACTTC.

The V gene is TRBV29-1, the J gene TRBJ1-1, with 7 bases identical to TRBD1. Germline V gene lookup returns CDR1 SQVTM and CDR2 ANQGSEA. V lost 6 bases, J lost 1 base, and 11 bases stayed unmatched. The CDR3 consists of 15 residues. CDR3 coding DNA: TGCAGCGTCATAAAACAGGGGACGAGGAACACTGAAGCTTTCTTT. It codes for CSVIKQGTRNTEAFF.